This T cell receptor (beta chain) was sequenced for a study of human thymus T cells. Whole-study findings and limits: Within thymic and blood repertoires, V and J gene usage appeared to be biased.

Corrective surgery for congenital heart defects was being performed on the healthy Finnish infants who served as donors. All available leukocytes, rather than a set cell count, yielded the blood DNA. This CDR3 contains 13 residues. Germline lookup yields CDR1 SGDLS and CDR2 YYNGEE. Trimming pared 4 bases from V and 8 bases from J, leaving 15 bases between. The table lists this clone with a count of one. What it recognizes is unknown. Produced via immunoSEQ multiplex PCR; TCRdb's table is partial and in-frame only. The sample consists of approximately 46,000 clones, 95% of them appearing once. V gene TRBV9 combines with J gene TRBJ1-2; D is unresolved. Input material: blood. This clonotype originated in a girl in the first two years of life with a congenital heart defect but otherwise immunologically healthy. The CDR3 nucleotides are TGTGCCAGCAGCCTCTCCCCCGACGGGGGCTACACCTTC. Its protein product is CASSLSPDGGYTF.